This record concerns one TCR beta chain sequence. The CDR3 length is 14 residues. In germline, CDR1 is SGHVS, CDR2 FQNEAQ. TCRdb processed the 5' RACE reads again and assigns one entry to each CDR3 protein, with no DNA. In all, the sample yields some 390,000 distinct CDR3 sequences. The data belong to a study of T cells expressing NK-cell markers. The chain couples TRBV7-8 to TRBJ2-2; the D call from TCRdb, TRBD1, cannot be confirmed without DNA. This TCR came from a woman aged 45 to 65 in good health. Sequencing was performed on blood T cells: a sorted CD56 or NKG2C T cell subset, CD4+ or CD8+ T cells, or bulk PBMC T cells (not recorded which). CDR3 in amino acids: CASSLAGASWELFF.